Below, 29 T cell receptor beta chains from the same sample are listed, as sequenced in a study of human T cells and chemical hapten exposure. The time point denotes: patch test 1, 2 weeks after DPC sensitization. As to treatment: therapeutic diphenylcyclopropenone sensitization with weekly scalp DPC. A single record per CDR3 protein comes from TCRdb applying MiXCR to the RACE reads. The sample includes 370,000 or so distinct CDR3 sequences, approximately 5% of them seen just once. Material: whole blood, obtained in connection with sensitization to the hapten diphenylcyclopropenone (DPC). These receptors all come from a woman between 45 and 65 years old with alopecia areata. Some clones in this sample may be carry-over from other donors' samples.

This chain joins TRBV20-1 and TRBJ2-1; D remains ambiguous. Trimming pared 3 bases from V and 8 bases from J, leaving 17 bases between. Germline V gives CDR1 DFQATT, CDR2 SNEGSKA (reference sequence). CDR3 size: 14 residues. The CDR3 sequence is CSARNWGIVYEQFF. For the CDR3, the DNA is TGCAGTGCTAGGAACTGGGGTATCGTCTATGAGCAGTTCTTC.

This clonotype was recorded at least ten times. The rearrangement links TRBV12-3 or TRBV12-4 to TRBJ1-6, with D possibly matching TRBD1 (5 bases). The CDR3 spans 13 residues. The V and J ends lost 6 bases and 9 bases respectively, with 12 bases between them. DNA for the CDR3: TGTGCCAGCAGATGGGGCTCGGGTTCACCCCTCCACTTT. This gives the protein CASRWGSGSPLHF.

The rearrangement joins TRBV29-1 to TRBJ2-5, with 11 bases lining up with TRBD1. CDR1 SQVTM and CDR2 ANQGSEA come from the germline V gene. The CDR3 spans 15 residues. V was pared by 4 bases and J by 4 bases, with 8 bases of the junction left unmatched. CDR3 sequence: CSVGGQGVSGETQYF. The CDR3 nucleotides are TGCAGCGTTGGGGGACAGGGGGTATCAGGAGAGACCCAGTACTTC.

The sample holds many counts of this clonotype. This rearrangement joins TRBV10-3 to TRBJ1-2; unclear D gene. In germline, CDR1 is ENHRY, CDR2 SYGVKD. CDR3 size: 15 residues. V gave up 0 bases and J gave up 0 bases, with 8 bases separating them. The CDR3 sequence: CAISESKGSNYGYTF. Here the CDR3 DNA reads TGTGCCATCAGTGAGTCGAAAGGCTCTAACTATGGCTACACCTTC.

This clonotype was detected a few times. The chain is built from TRBV5-1 and TRBJ2-2, with 8 positions matching TRBD1. From germline, CDR1 is SGHRS and CDR2 YFSETQ. The J segment lost 4 bases and the V segment lost 4 bases, leaving 9 bases of the junction unmatched. CDR3 length equals 16 residues. In nucleotides, the CDR3 is TGCGCCAGCAGCGCGGACAGGGAGTTTCGCACCGGGGAGCTGTTTTTT. It codes for CASSADREFRTGELFF.

In its sample, this clonotype was seen many times. V and J are TRBV7-2 and TRBJ2-7; 10 bases fit TRBD2. Trimming removed 4 bases from V and 2 bases from J; junction bases left unmatched: 5. The CDR3 length is 15 residues. Germline values: CDR1 SGHTA, CDR2 FQGNSA. CDR3 sequence reads: CASSSSAGGPYEQYF. The CDR3 DNA follows: TGTGCCAGCAGCTCCTCAGCGGGAGGGCCCTACGAGCAGTACTTC.

This clonotype was seen a handful of times. V and J are TRBV12-3 or TRBV12-4 and TRBJ2-5; 12 nucleotides agree with TRBD2. The V segment lost 4 bases and the J segment 5 bases; nucleotides outside the gene matches: 2. This CDR3 contains 14 residues. The CDR3 loop reads CASSWTSGVETQYF. Written as DNA, the CDR3 is TGTGCCAGCAGTTGGACTAGCGGGGTTGAGACCCAGTACTTC.

This chain links TRBV7-6 with TRBJ2-1; D possibly corresponds to TRBD1 (5 bases). V gave up 5 bases and J gave up 7 bases, with 18 bases separating them. CDR3 length: 15 amino acids. The V gene's germline CDR1 is SGHVS and CDR2 FNYEAQ. CDR3 loop: CASSPDRLARNEQFF. In DNA, the CDR3 is TGTGCCAGCAGCCCCGACAGATTGGCACGGAATGAGCAGTTCTTC. Using reference TRBV7-6 and TRBJ2-1 for the parts outside the CDR3, the full variable domain is GAGVSQSPRYKVTKRGQDVALRCDPISGHVSLYWYRQALGQGPEFLTYFNYEAQQDKSGLPNDRFSAERPEGSISTLTIQRTEQRDSAMYRCASSPDRLARNEQFFGPGTRLTVL.

This clonotype showed up many times. The CDR3: CSARRDVDEKLFF. CDR3 bases: TGCAGTGCTCGACGGGACGTAGATGAAAAACTGTTTTTT. The J gene is TRBJ1-4, the V gene TRBV20-1, with D possibly being TRBD1 (5 bases). Trimming removed 5 bases from V and 6 bases from J, with 13 bases in between. The CDR3 length is 13 residues. CDR1 and CDR2 from the germline V gene are DFQATT and SNEGSKA (reference sequence).

A few counts support this clonotype. This chain links TRBV11-2 with TRBJ1-5; D might be TRBD1 (5 bases). From germline, CDR1 is SGHAT and CDR2 FQNNGV. Trimming left V 1 base short and J 3 bases short, with 10 bases between. This CDR3 contains 15 residues. CDR3 bases: TGTGCCAGCAGCTTAGCGGGGGTCCCCAATCAGCCCCAGCATTTT. It translates to CASSLAGVPNQPQHF.

A note on this clonotype: The junction differs from germline at one of its ends, possibly a read error. The chain carries TRBV5-1 and TRBJ2-3, with 7 bases matching TRBD2. The CDR3 is 17 residues long. Germline V gene data show CDR1 as SGHRS and CDR2 as YFSETQ. For the CDR3, the DNA is TGCGCCAGCTGCTTGGCTACGGGGACGGGAGCGGGGGATACGCAGTATTTT. Translated, it gives CASCLATGTGAGDTQYF.

V usage is TRBV6-1 and J usage is TRBJ2-7; 8 nucleotides line up with TRBD1. The V gene's germline CDR1 is MNHNS and CDR2 SASEGT. CDR3 length equals 18 residues. V trimming: 6 bases; J trimming: 7 bases; junction bases outside the gene matches: 23. The CDR3 region is CASSRSQSPDRALGEQYF. The CDR3 coding sequence is TGTGCCAGCAGCCGATCCCAATCCCCGGACAGGGCTTTGGGGGAGCAGTACTTC.

The chain is built from TRBV5-1 and TRBJ1-4, with unresolved D. The CDR3 loop spans 14 amino acids. Germline assignment: CDR1 SGHRS and CDR2 YFSETQ. V lost 0 bases to trimming and J lost 5 bases, with 8 bases between them. This CDR3 is CASSLVGGNEKLFF. The DNA of the CDR3 is TGCGCCAGCAGCTTGGTGGGAGGGAATGAAAAACTGTTTTTT.

There are many counts of this clonotype. The chain couples TRBV7-2 to TRBJ1-5; D perhaps matches TRBD1 (6 bases). Germline assignment: CDR1 SGHTA and CDR2 FQGNSA. The CDR3 has 15 amino acids. V shed 0 bases and J shed 6 bases, with 12 bases lying between them. CDR3 in amino acids: CASSLAGGAGQPQHF. As DNA, the CDR3 is TGTGCCAGCAGCTTAGCGGGGGGGGCCGGTCAGCCCCAGCATTTT.

At least ten counts were recorded for this clonotype. CDR3 loop: CASSPPGGVYSGNTIYF. CDR3 bases: TGTGCCAGCAGCCCCCCCGGCGGGGTCTACTCTGGAAACACCATATATTTT. This rearrangement joins TRBV5-6 to TRBJ1-3, with D unresolved. The CDR3 spans 17 residues. Germline CDR1 is SGHDT and CDR2 is YYEEEE. The V and J ends lost 4 bases and 0 bases respectively, with 17 bases between them.

This clonotype was observed many times. This chain links TRBV29-1 with TRBJ1-1; tentatively, D is TRBD1 (5 bases). The CDR3 extends over 11 amino acids. Germline V gene data show CDR1 as SQVTM and CDR2 as ANQGSEA. With 5 bases removed from V and 4 bases from J, the gap between germline ends came to 8 bases. The CDR3 sequence is CSVLQGTEAFF. The CDR3 DNA is TGCAGCGTTCTGCAGGGCACTGAAGCTTTCTTT.

The J gene is TRBJ2-1, the V gene TRBV10-3; D perhaps matches TRBD1 (6 bases). There are 14 residues in the CDR3. The V gene lost 3 bases and the J gene lost 5 bases, with 11 bases spanning the gap. CDR1 is ENHRY, CDR2 SYGVKD, per germline. The CDR3 here is CAISEQQGHNEQFF. CDR3 DNA sequence: TGTGCCATCAGTGAACAACAGGGTCACAATGAGCAGTTCTTC.

This clonotype was seen ten or more times. The chain employs TRBV7-8 and TRBJ2-3; D remains unclear. Germline V gene sequence: CDR1 SGHVS, CDR2 FQNEAQ. V lost 2 bases and J lost 0, with 6 bases in between. This CDR3 has 14 residues. The CDR3 here is CASSLWASTDTQYF. CDR3 in DNA: TGTGCCAGCAGCTTATGGGCTAGCACAGATACGCAGTATTTT.

This clonotype was counted at least ten times. The V call is TRBV20-1, the J call TRBJ1-5; D gene ambiguous. From germline, CDR1 is DFQATT and CDR2 SNEGSKA (reference sequence). The length of the CDR3 is 13 residues. The V gene lost 3 bases and the J gene lost 4 bases, with 10 bases spanning the gap. CDR3 sequence: CSASTEVNQPQHF. Here the CDR3 DNA reads TGCAGTGCTAGCACTGAGGTTAATCAGCCCCAGCATTTT.

At least ten counts were recorded for this clonotype. V gene TRBV7-9 combines with J gene TRBJ2-7; D call uncertain. CDR1 SEHNR and CDR2 FQNEAQ come from the germline V gene (reference sequence). This CDR3 has 15 residues. Trimming took 6 bases from V and 5 from J, leaving 20 bases between them. CDR3 in amino acids: CASSPGKASRDEQYF. The CDR3 DNA reads TGTGCCAGCAGTCCTGGAAAGGCCTCTCGAGACGAGCAGTACTTC.

The sample holds many counts of this clonotype. The chain recombines TRBV5-6 with TRBJ2-5, with D tentatively TRBD1 or TRBD2 (5 bases each). The CDR3 extends over 13 amino acids. Deletions cut 4 bases from V and 7 bases from J, with 14 bases between. Germline V gene sequence: CDR1 SGHDT, CDR2 YYEEEE. The chain's CDR3 is CASSVGTLGTQYF. CDR3 DNA: TGTGCCAGCAGCGTCGGGACCCTCGGGACCCAGTACTTC.

Points on this clonotype: At one end, the junction sequence differs from germline, possibly due to a read error. The J gene is TRBJ1-1, the V gene TRBV3-1; no clear D gene. Germline V gene data show CDR1 as LGHDT and CDR2 as YNNKEL (reference sequence). The CDR3 has 14 amino acids. CDR3 loop: CASSFDASNTVAFF. CDR3 DNA: TGTGCCAGCAGCTTCGACGCATCGAACACTGTAGCTTTCTTT.

This clonotype was recorded at least ten times. The rearrangement links TRBV12-3 or TRBV12-4 to TRBJ2-1, with unresolved D. CDR3 length: 13 amino acids. V shed 5 bases and J shed 8 bases, with 13 bases lying between them. The CDR3: CASSLGSLDEQFF. The DNA of the CDR3 is TGTGCCAGCAGTCTTGGTTCTCTGGATGAGCAGTTCTTC.

This sequence joins TRBV10-3 and TRBJ2-7; D unresolved. Trimming shortened V by 0 bases and J by 5 bases, and 17 bases separated the two germline ends. Germline loops: CDR1 ENHRY, CDR2 SYGVKD. The CDR3 runs to 16 residues. The CDR3 protein is CAISESKGEERNEQYF. In nucleotides, the CDR3 is TGTGCCATCAGTGAGTCGAAAGGAGAAGAAAGGAACGAGCAGTACTTC.

The rearrangement joins TRBV29-1 to TRBJ2-1, with D unclear. Germline CDR1 and CDR2: SQVTM and ANQGSEA. CDR3 length: 13 amino acids. The V gene lost 3 bases and the J gene lost 5 bases, with 11 bases spanning the gap. This CDR3 is CSVDLRRNNEQFF. CDR3 sequence (DNA): TGCAGCGTTGACCTCCGGCGGAACAATGAGCAGTTCTTC.

This clonotype came up many times. The chain employs TRBV24-1 and TRBJ1-2; D might be TRBD1 (6 bases). CDR3 length equals 14 residues. CDR1 is KGHDR and CDR2 is SFDVKD in the germline V gene. V gave up 5 bases and J gave up 1 base, with 10 bases separating them. The CDR3 bases are TGTGCCACCAGTGGACAGGAAATTAACTATGGCTACACCTTC. Protein sequence: CATSGQEINYGYTF.

This clonotype has a count of ten or more. The chain uses TRBV20-1 and TRBJ2-3; D unresolved. Trimming took off 0 bases at V and 0 bases at J, with 7 bases between the two ends. This CDR3 has 14 residues. Germline V gene lookup returns CDR1 DFQATT and CDR2 SNEGSKA (reference sequence). The CDR3 region is CSARDWASTDTQYF. CDR3 nucleotide sequence: TGCAGTGCTAGAGATTGGGCTAGCACAGATACGCAGTATTTT.

This clonotype was seen many times. This chain links TRBV6-5 with TRBJ2-2; D might be TRBD1 or TRBD2, each matching 5 bases. The CDR3 contains 14 residues. Trimming removed 8 bases at V and 2 bases at J, with 12 bases between. The germline CDR1 and CDR2 sequences are MNHEY and SVGAGI. The CDR3 region has the DNA TGTGCCAGCTCGGGACGAAGAAACACCGGGGAGCTGTTTTTT. The encoded protein is CASSGRRNTGELFF.

This clonotype was seen many times. The chain carries TRBV7-2 and TRBJ2-1, with D perhaps TRBD1 (5 bases). The V gene lost 4 bases and the J gene lost 4 bases, with 11 bases spanning the gap. This CDR3 comprises 14 residues. Per the germline V gene, CDR1 is SGHTA and CDR2 is FQGNSA. In nucleotides, the CDR3 is TGTGCCAGCAGCTCAGGGTTACCTTACAATGAGCAGTTCTTC. This sequence encodes CASSSGLPYNEQFF.